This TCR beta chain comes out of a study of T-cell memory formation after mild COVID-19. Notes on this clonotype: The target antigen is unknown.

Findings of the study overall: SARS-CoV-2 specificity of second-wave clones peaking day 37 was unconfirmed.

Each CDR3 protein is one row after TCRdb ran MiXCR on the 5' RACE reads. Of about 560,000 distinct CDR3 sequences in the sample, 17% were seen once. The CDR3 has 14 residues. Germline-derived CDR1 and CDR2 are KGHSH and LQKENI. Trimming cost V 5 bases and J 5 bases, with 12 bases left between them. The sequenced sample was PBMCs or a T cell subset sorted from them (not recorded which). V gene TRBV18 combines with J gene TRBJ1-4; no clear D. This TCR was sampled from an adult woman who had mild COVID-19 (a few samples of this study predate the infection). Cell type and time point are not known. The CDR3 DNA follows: TGTGCCAGCTCAGCCCGGGCCTTCAATGAAAAACTGTTTTTT. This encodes CASSARAFNEKLFF.